The present entry profiles one T cell receptor (beta chain) with its context. Its antigen remains unidentified. This sample is part of a study of early T cells in non-severe SARS-CoV-2 infection. Study overall: The sequenced material was bulk RNA from unsorted whole blood, and its chains were unpaired.

Study-level findings and limits: Missing private and CD4 specificities, VDJdb matching favored anti-spike CD8 responses.

Tagging with unique molecular identifiers was applied to individual cDNA molecules. TCRdb recomputed calls from the 5' RACE reads with MiXCR, one row per CDR3 protein. Found here are tens of thousands of distinct CDR3 sequences, under 13% of them singletons; the top ten hold 6.4%. Germline V gene lookup returns CDR1 DFQATT and CDR2 SNEGSKA (reference sequence). This CDR3 is built from 16 residues. Losses at the gene ends were 3 bases for V and 6 bases for J; bases not matched to a gene: 10. This clonotype originated in an adult who was a healthcare worker with PCR-confirmed SARS-CoV-2 infection or an uninfected control (not recorded which). The sequencing input was whole blood. The chain combines TRBV20-1 with TRBJ2-3; TRBD2 aligns across 12 bases. CDR3 residues: CSASRTSGATLDTQYF. For the CDR3, the DNA is TGCAGTGCTAGCCGGACTAGCGGGGCCACACTGGATACGCAGTATTTT.